This T cell receptor (beta chain) came from a study of control samples from healthy donors and cancer patients (dated by TCRdb to about 2020). Receptors were amplified or captured by the immunoSEQ multiplex PCR assay. TCRdb limited this immuneACCESS table to in-frame rearrangements with V and J called. A share of clones is missing; checked studies link under half to unresolved V genes, and the rest is unexplained. The sample table shows about 110,000 clones, and around 88% are seen once. The ten largest clones take up roughly a sixth of the sample. To note about this clone: Its antigen has not been determined. No much larger clonotype is one base removed from it; base qualities were not supplied.

This receptor was identified in a woman aged 45 to 65 in good health. Sequencing input: blood.

CDR3 sequence: CATRTGRHTEAFF. The sequenced DNA is TGTGCCACCCGGACAGGGAGGCACACTGAAGCTTTCTTT. The chain is made from TRBV2 and TRBJ1-1, with 8 central nucleotides matching TRBD1. The germline V end is reduced by 10 bases and the J end by 3 bases; junction bases left unmatched: 7. Sequences SNHLY (CDR1) and FYNNEI (CDR2) are obtained from the germline V gene. The CDR3 holds 13 amino acids from the cysteine to the phenylalanine. Kept here is only the CDR3 DNA, which spans 39 bases and is read in frame from base 1.